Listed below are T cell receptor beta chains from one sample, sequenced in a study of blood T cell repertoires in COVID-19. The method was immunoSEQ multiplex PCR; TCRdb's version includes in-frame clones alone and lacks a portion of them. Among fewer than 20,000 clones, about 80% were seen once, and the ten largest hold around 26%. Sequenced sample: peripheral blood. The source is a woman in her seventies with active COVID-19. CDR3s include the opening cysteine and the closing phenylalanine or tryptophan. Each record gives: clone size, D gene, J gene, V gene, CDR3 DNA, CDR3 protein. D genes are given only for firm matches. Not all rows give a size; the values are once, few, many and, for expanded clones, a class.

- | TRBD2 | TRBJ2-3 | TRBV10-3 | TGTGCCATCAGTGTTAGCGGGAGTGAGGCAGATACGCAGTATTTT | CAISVSGSEADTQYF
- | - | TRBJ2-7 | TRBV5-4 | TGTGCCAGCACTGGGAGGTACGAGCAGTACTTC | CASTGRYEQYF
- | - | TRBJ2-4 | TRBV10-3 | TGTGCCATCAGTAAGACAGCGTCCAAAGGCAAAAACATTCAGTACTTC | CAISKTASKGKNIQYF
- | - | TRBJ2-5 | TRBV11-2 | TGTGCCAGCAGCTTAGGACTTCAAGAGACCCAGTACTTC | CASSLGLQETQYF
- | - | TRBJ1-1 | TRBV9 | TGTGCCAGCAGCGTTGGAGCGGGGGACACTGAAGCTTTCTTT | CASSVGAGDTEAFF
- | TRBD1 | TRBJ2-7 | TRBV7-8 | TGTGCCAGCAGCACCCGAGGGCGGACAGGGAGCGACGAGCAGTACTTC | CASSTRGRTGSDEQYF
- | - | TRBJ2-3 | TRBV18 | TGTGCCAGCTCACCACAGACAGGCACAGATACGCAGTATTTT | CASSPQTGTDTQYF
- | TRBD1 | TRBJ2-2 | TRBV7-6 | TGTGCCAGCAGCCCCACCTCCCGGACAGGGGTTGGGGAGCTGTTTTTT | CASSPTSRTGVGELFF
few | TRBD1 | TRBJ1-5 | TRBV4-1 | TGCGCCAGCAGCCAGGGGGACAGGGGGCTTCGTCAGCCCCAGCATTTT | CASSQGDRGLRQPQHF
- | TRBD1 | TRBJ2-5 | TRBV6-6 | TGTGCCAGCAGTCGTCGTCTTCTATATTCCCAGGGGGCCAAAGAGACCCAGTACTTC | CASSRRLLYSQGAKETQYF
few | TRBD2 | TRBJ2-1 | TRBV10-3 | TGTGCCATCAGTTCAGGACTAGCCGGAACGGGCAATGAGCAGTTCTTC | CAISSGLAGTGNEQFF
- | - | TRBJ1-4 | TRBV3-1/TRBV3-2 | TGTGCCAGCAGCTTTGCGCGGACACCCGAAAAACTGTTTTTT | CASSFARTPEKLFF
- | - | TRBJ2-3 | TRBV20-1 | TGCAGTGCTCGAAGAGGAGATACGCAGTATTTT | CSARRGDTQYF
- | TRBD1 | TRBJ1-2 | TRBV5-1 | TGCGCCAGCAGCGAGGACAGGGTCTATGGCTACACCTTC | CASSEDRVYGYTF
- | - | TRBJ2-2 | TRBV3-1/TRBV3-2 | TGTGCCAGCAGCCAAAGAGGGACGAACACCGGGGAGCTGTTTTTT | CASSQRGTNTGELFF
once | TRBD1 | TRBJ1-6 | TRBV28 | TGTGCCAGCAGTATCGGGACAGGGTGGTCACCCCTCCACTTT | CASSIGTGWSPLHF
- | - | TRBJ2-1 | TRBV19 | TGTGCCAGTAGCCCAGCTTCGATCGGCGGTGAGCAGTTCTTC | CASSPASIGGEQFF
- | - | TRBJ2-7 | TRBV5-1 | TGCGCCAGCAGATTGGTTTCCGGGACTCGGTACGAGCAGTACTTC | CASRLVSGTRYEQYF
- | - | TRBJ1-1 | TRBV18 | TGTGCCAGCTCACCGGGGCTGGCTGAAGCTTTCTTT | CASSPGLAEAFF
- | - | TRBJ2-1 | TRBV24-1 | TGTGCCACCAGTGATCCCCCCTACCTTGAGCAGTTCTTC | CATSDPPYLEQFF
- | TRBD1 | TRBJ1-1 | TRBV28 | TGTGCCAGCAGTAGCCGGGACAGGGGGGCAGCTTTCTTT | CASSSRDRGAAFF
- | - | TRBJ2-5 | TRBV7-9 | TGTGCCAGCAGCACGGAGGCGGGAGAGACCCAGTACTTC | CASSTEAGETQYF
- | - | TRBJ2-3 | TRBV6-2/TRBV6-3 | TGTGCCAGCAGTTACGTCCCAGGGTTTAGCACAGATACGCAGTATTTT | CASSYVPGFSTDTQYF
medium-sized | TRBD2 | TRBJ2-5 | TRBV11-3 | TGTGCCAGCGCCAAGACTAGCGGGGTTGGAGAGACCCAGTACTTC | CASAKTSGVGETQYF
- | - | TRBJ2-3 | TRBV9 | TGTGCCAGCAGCGTAAACTTAGCCAGAACCTCTCCAGATACGCAGTATTTT | CASSVNLARTSPDTQYF
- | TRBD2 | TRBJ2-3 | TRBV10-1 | TGCGCCAGCTCCTCAAGGAGCGGGAGCGCCCAAGATACGCAGTATTTT | CASSSRSGSAQDTQYF
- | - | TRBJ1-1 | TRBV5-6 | TGTGCCAGCAGCTGGGGCCGGGGGGCTGAAGCTTTCTTT | CASSWGRGAEAFF
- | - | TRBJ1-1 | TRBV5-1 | TGCGCCAGCAGCTTGGGACAGCTCCTCCCGGCTGAAGCTTTCTTT | CASSLGQLLPAEAFF
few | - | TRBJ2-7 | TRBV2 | TGTGCCAGCAGTGAACGTGGGAGCCTATACGAGCAGTACTTC | CASSERGSLYEQYF
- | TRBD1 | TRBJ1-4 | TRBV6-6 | TGTGCCAGCAGGCATTCACAGGGGGGAAATGAAAAACTGTTTTTT | CASRHSQGGNEKLFF
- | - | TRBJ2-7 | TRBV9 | TGTGCCAGCAGCGTAGTTCTAGGGGCATCCGAGCAGTACTTC | CASSVVLGASEQYF
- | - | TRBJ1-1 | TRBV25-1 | TGTGCCAGCAGTGAATTCGCGTCTACGGGTGAAGCTTTCTTT | CASSEFASTGEAFF
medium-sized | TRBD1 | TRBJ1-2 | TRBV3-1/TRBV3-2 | TGTGCCAGCAGCCAAACAGGGGATGGCTACACCTTC | CASSQTGDGYTF
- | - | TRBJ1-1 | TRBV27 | TGTGCCAGCAGTTTAAGGGGGTCCACTGAAGCTTTCTTT | CASSLRGSTEAFF
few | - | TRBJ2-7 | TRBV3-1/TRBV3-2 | TGTGCCAGCAGCCCGGACTATTATGGCTACGAGCAGTACTTC | CASSPDYYGYEQYF
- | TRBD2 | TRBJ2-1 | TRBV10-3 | TGTGCCATCAGTGAGTCGATGGGGCGGGAGCGATACAATGAGCAGTTCTTC | CAISESMGRERYNEQFF
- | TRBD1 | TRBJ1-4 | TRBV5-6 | TGTGCCAGCAGCCCCTCACCGGGACAGGGAAATGAAAAACTGTTTTTT | CASSPSPGQGNEKLFF
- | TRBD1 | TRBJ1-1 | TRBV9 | TGTGCCAGCAGCGTCGGACAGGCCCGCACTGAAGCTTTCTTT | CASSVGQARTEAFF
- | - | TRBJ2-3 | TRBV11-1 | TGTGCCAGCAGCTTAGTTATGGGGGCCGTTACAGATACGCAGTATTTT | CASSLVMGAVTDTQYF
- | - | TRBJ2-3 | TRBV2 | TGTGCCAGCTCCGGAGGGATCACAGATACGCAGTATTTT | CASSGGITDTQYF
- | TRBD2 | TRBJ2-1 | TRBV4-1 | TGCGCCCTTAGACTAGCGGGCAACAATGAGCAGTTCTTC | CALRLAGNNEQFF
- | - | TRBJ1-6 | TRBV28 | TGTGCCAGCAGTTGGACAGTCTTAAATTCACCCCTCCACTTT | CASSWTVLNSPLHF
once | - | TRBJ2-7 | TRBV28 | TGTGCCAGCAGTAGCCCGGACTTTCCCGGGAGCGAGCAGTACTTC | CASSSPDFPGSEQYF
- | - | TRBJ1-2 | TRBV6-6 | TGTGCCAGCAGTCTACGGAGGGCCCTAGACTATGGCTACACCTTC | CASSLRRALDYGYTF
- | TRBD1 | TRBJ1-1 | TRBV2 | TGTGCCAGCGAGGACAGGAGCATGAACACTGAAGCTTTCTTT | CASEDRSMNTEAFF
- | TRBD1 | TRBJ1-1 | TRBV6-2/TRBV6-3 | TGTGCCAGCAGCGAACAGGGGGGGAACACTGAAGCTTTCTTT | CASSEQGGNTEAFF
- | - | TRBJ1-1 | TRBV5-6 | TGTGCCAGCAGCTTTTTCGGCACTGAAGCTTTCTTT | CASSFFGTEAFF
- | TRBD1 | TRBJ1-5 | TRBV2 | TGTGCCAGCAGTCCTCCGGGACAGTTGTTGAAGCCCCAGCATTTT | CASSPPGQLLKPQHF
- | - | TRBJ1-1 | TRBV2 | TGTGCCAGCGCCGGGAGTCTTAGGAACACTGAAGCTTTCTTT | CASAGSLRNTEAFF
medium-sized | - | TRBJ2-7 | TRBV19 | TGTGCCAGTAGTATATGGGGGGACCACGAGCAGTACTTC | CASSIWGDHEQYF
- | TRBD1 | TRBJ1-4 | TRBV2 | TGTGCCAGCAGCGCGGGACAGCGTGCAACTAATGAAAAACTGTTTTTT | CASSAGQRATNEKLFF
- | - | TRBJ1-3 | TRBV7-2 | TGTGCCAGCAGCTTAGGACACATCTCTGGAAACACCATATATTTT | CASSLGHISGNTIYF
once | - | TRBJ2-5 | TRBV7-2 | TGTGCCAGCAGCCGGACGGGGCAAGAGACCCAGTACTTC | CASSRTGQETQYF